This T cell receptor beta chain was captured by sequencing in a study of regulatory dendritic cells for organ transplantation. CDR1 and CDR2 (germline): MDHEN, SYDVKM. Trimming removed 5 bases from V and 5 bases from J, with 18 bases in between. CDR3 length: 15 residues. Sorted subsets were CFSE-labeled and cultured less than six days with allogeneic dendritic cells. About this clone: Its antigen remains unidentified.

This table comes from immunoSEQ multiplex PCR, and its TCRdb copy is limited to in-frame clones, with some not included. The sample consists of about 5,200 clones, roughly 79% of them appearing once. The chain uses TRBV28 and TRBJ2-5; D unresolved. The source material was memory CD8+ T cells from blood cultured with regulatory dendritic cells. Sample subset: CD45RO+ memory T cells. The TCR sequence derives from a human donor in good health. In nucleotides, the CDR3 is TGTGCCAGCAGTAAAAGGGTCGACGGCGCGGAGACCCAGTACTTC. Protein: CASSKRVDGAETQYF.